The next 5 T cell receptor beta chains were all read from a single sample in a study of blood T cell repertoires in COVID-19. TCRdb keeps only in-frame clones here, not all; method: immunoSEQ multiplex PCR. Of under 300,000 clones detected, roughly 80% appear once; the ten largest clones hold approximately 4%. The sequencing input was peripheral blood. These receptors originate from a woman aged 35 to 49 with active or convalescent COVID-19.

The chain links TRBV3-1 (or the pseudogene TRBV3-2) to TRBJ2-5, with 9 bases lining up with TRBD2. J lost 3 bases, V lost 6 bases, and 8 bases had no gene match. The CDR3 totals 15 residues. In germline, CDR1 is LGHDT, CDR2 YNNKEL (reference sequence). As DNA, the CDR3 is TGTGCCAGCAGACCTCAAGTAGCGGGGGAAGAGACCCAGTACTTC. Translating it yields CASRPQVAGEETQYF.

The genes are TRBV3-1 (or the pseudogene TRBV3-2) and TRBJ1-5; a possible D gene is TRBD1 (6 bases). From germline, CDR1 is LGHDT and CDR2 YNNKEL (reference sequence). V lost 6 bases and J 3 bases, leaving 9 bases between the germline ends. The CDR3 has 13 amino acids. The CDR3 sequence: CASSYRANQPQHF. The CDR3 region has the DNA TGTGCCAGCAGTTACAGGGCCAATCAGCCCCAGCATTTT.

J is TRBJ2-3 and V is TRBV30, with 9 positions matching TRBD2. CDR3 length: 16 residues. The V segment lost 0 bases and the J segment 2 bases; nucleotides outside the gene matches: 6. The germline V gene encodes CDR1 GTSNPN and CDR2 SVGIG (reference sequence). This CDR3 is CAWSVQAGGATDTQYF. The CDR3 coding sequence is TGTGCCTGGAGTGTACAGGCGGGGGGGGCCACAGATACGCAGTATTTT.

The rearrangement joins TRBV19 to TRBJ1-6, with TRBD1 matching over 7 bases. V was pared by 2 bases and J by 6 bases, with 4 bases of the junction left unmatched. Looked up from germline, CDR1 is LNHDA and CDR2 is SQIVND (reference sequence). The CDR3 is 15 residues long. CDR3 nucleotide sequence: TGTGCCAGTAGTATACAACCAGGGGGTAATTCACCCCTCCACTTT. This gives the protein CASSIQPGGNSPLHF.

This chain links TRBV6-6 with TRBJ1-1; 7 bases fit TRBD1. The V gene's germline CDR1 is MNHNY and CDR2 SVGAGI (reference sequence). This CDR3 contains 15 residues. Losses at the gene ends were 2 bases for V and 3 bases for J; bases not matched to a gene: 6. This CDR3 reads CASSYETGTYTEAFF. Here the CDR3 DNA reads TGTGCCAGCAGTTACGAGACAGGGACCTACACTGAAGCTTTCTTT.